This T cell receptor (beta chain) was retrieved from a study of CD8 T cells in Susac syndrome (dated by TCRdb to about 2019). Background on the whole study: The study used repertoire sequencing to test whether antigen drove CD8+ T cell activation and differentiation in Susac syndrome.

Peripheral blood CD8+ and CD4+ T cells from healthy donors, Susac syndrome patients and multiple sclerosis patients were profiled by high-throughput TCR beta sequencing. The multiple sclerosis controls were treatment-naive patients whose relapsing-remitting disease, either stable or active, fulfilled the revised McDonald criteria. CD8+ TEMRA cells were enriched by FACS, while bulk CD8+ and CD4+ T cells were purified by magnetic negative isolation. Blood was drawn into EDTA tubes, processed within 24 hours, and PBMCs were isolated by density gradient centrifugation. PBMCs intended for TCR sequencing were frozen in liquid nitrogen and were later thawed in a 37 degrees C water bath. A purity of at least 90% was achieved for sorted or isolated CD4+, CD8+ and CD8+ TEMRA cells. Per the germline V gene (reference sequence), DFQATT is the CDR1 and SNEGSKA is the CDR2. The CDR3 spans 13 residues, from the cysteine through the phenylalanine. Of the read, only the CDR3 DNA is kept; its 39 bases are in frame from base 1. Trimming removed 2 bases from V and 1 base from J, leaving 9 bases between the germline ends.

Study-wide conclusions, independent of this receptor: The study acknowledged that relatively few individuals were included in the TCR sequencing and HLA analysis.

This clonotype turned up a few times. Which antigen it targets is not known. Base qualities are not recorded, but no much larger clone differs from it by a single base. RNA was extracted using the RNeasy kit, and roughly 0.5 to 1 ug of the RNA was reverse transcribed with random hexamers. TCR beta CDR3 regions were amplified with the immunoSEQ multiplex PCR assay covering 54 Vbeta and 13 Jbeta segments. PCR amplification bias was corrected using a synthetic template baseline for primer optimization and computational correction. The study's processing was this. Only productive sequences were kept, with reads annotated to V, D and J genes according to IMGT and analyzed in immunoSEQ Analyzer. Clonality was computed as one minus Shannon entropy normalized by log2 of the number of productive unique sequences. For each patient and control, public and private clones were evaluated among the 100 most prevalent clones. Clones were defined as Susac-specific if absent from the healthy and MS cohorts, from around 1,000 published viral clones and from other ImmuneACCESS disease sequences. TCRdb reprocessed the public reads (quality trimming at Q25 with fastp, clone calling with MiXCR) and kept in-frame beta chains. Identical CDR3 proteins give one entry, which carries the most common genes and DNA. The V and J calls come from TCRdb's annotation, not from the publication. This sample has 170,000 or so distinct CDR3 sequences in its table, and over 85% of those were observed once. The top ten hold around 0.09% of the sample.

The chain was built from TRBV20-1 and TRBJ2-7, with TRBD1 tentatively as D gene (6 bases match). This sequence originates from a human donor with multiple sclerosis. Sample: CD4+ T cells from PBMCs. The sequenced DNA: TGCAGTGCTAGACGGGACATGTCCTACGAGCAGTACTTC. Translation gives CSARRDMSYEQYF.